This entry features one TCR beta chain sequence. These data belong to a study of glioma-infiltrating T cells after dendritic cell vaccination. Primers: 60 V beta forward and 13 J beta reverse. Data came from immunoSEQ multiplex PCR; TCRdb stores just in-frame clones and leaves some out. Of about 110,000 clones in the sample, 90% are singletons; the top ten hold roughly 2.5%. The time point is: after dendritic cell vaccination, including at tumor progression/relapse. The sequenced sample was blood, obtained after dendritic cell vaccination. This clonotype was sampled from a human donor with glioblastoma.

Written as DNA, the CDR3 is TGCAGTGCTAATGGTGGAGTAGCTTTCTTT. This codes for CSANGGVAFF. The chain joins TRBV20-1 to TRBJ1-1; D uncertain. Germline CDR1 DFQATT, CDR2 SNEGSKA (reference sequence). The CDR3 extends over 10 amino acids. V lost 4 bases and J 10 bases, leaving 10 bases between the germline ends.